Shown below are 9 T cell receptor beta chains from a single sample sequenced in a study of patients and donors after allogeneic stem cell transplantation. Each CDR3 protein gets one entry after TCRdb re-called the RT-PCR reads with MiXCR. The repertoire includes around 170,000 distinct CDR3 sequences, approximately 25% of them detected once, and 25% to 30% sits in the top ten. The sample consisted of blood, either unsorted or a sorted T cell fraction (not recorded which). The receptors were sampled from a human donor who was either an allogeneic HSCT recipient or a stem cell or donor lymphocyte infusion donor (not recorded which). It is not recorded whose cells these are; they may come from a transplant donor.

The gene calls are TRBV19 and TRBJ2-3; 10 positions agree with TRBD2. Per the germline V gene, CDR1 is LNHDA and CDR2 is SQIVND (reference sequence). V lost 2 bases and J lost 3; bases outside the gene matches: 5. The CDR3 runs 16 residues. CDR3 protein: CASSIRLAGGTDTQYF. CDR3 bases: TGTGCCAGTAGTATACGACTAGCGGGCGGGACAGATACGCAGTATTTT.

The genes are TRBV27 and TRBJ2-7; D remains ambiguous. There are 13 residues in the CDR3. V shed 4 bases and J shed 2 bases, with 9 bases lying between them. The germline V gene encodes CDR1 MNHEY and CDR2 SMNVEV (reference sequence). The CDR3 loop is CASSSRGPYEQYF. The DNA for the CDR3 is TGTGCCAGCAGTTCCCGCGGTCCCTACGAGCAGTACTTC.

In its sample, this clonotype was seen a few times. J is TRBJ1-2 and V is TRBV5-1, with D possibly being TRBD1 (6 bases). Germline assignment: CDR1 SGHRS and CDR2 YFSETQ. V dropped 3 bases and J dropped 8 bases, with 11 bases sitting between them. The CDR3 totals 12 residues. The CDR3 DNA sequence: TGCGCCAGCAGCTCGGACAGCTGGGGCTACACCTTC. It translates to CASSSDSWGYTF.

The chain employs TRBV20-1 and TRBJ1-2; no clear D gene. V lost 0 bases and J lost 6, with 17 bases in between. CDR1 is DFQATT, CDR2 SNEGSKA, per germline (reference sequence). CDR3 length: 15 amino acids. CDR3 loop: CSARDHSLPNNGYTF. CDR3 sequence (DNA): TGCAGTGCTAGAGATCATAGCCTTCCCAACAATGGCTACACCTTC.

The rearrangement joins TRBV7-2 to TRBJ1-3; no definite D call. Germline V gives CDR1 SGHTA, CDR2 FQGNSA. This CDR3 is 16 amino acids long. Deletions cut 2 bases from V and 0 bases from J, with 11 bases between. This chain's CDR3 is CASSLLDPSSGNTIYF. CDR3 nucleotide sequence: TGTGCCAGCAGCTTATTGGACCCGAGCTCTGGAAACACCATATATTTT.

Only a few counts were recorded for this clonotype. This chain uses TRBV5-8 with TRBJ2-3, with TRBD1 identical over 11 bases. Germline assignment: CDR1 SGHTS and CDR2 YDEGEE. CDR3 length equals 15 residues. J lost 3 bases, V lost 4 bases, and 4 bases had no gene match. CDR3 loop: CASSRGTGGTDTQYF. CDR3 in DNA: TGTGCCAGCAGCCGCGGGACAGGGGGGACAGATACGCAGTATTTT.

The sample holds a few counts of this clonotype. J is TRBJ1-1 and V is TRBV3-1; the D gene is possibly TRBD1 (5 bases). Trimming stripped 0 bases from V and 4 bases from J, with 9 bases between. The CDR3 length is 14 residues. Per the germline V gene, CDR1 is LGHDT and CDR2 is YNNKEL (reference sequence). This CDR3 reads CASSQDLGGTEAFF. The CDR3 nucleotides are TGTGCCAGCAGCCAAGATCTCGGGGGCACTGAAGCTTTCTTT.

This clonotype was seen ten or more times. V and J are TRBV9 and TRBJ1-1; weak D call: TRBD1 (5 bases). The germline CDR1 and CDR2 sequences are SGDLS and YYNGEE. The CDR3 is made up of 15 amino acids. Trimming left V 0 bases short and J 3 bases short, with 12 bases between. The DNA for the CDR3 is TGTGCCAGCAGCGTAGACCCAGGGTGGGACACTGAAGCTTTCTTT. Its protein product is CASSVDPGWDTEAFF.

The gene calls are TRBV4-2 and TRBJ2-2; 8 bases line up with TRBD1. V lost 3 bases, J lost 2 bases, and 2 bases stayed unmatched. CDR1 and CDR2 (germline): LGHNA, YNFKEQ. There are 15 residues in the CDR3. CDR3 coding DNA: TGTGCCAGCAGCCATCCAGGGGGCAACACCGGGGAGCTGTTTTTT. Residues: CASSHPGGNTGELFF.